The rows below give T cell receptor beta chains drawn from one sample of a study of T cell repertoires in cytomegalovirus infection. Antigens for these TCRs are unknown. One entry per CDR3 protein results from TCRdb running MiXCR on the reads. The sample has roughly 730,000 distinct CDR3 sequences, 33% seen once. The specimen was cultured PBMCs, collected from culture after CMV antigen stimulation. Source of these receptors: a human donor in good health (CMV status not recorded). Some clones in this sample may be carry-over from other donors' samples. Each CDR3 is given with its conserved first and last residue. The D gene is left open where the match is weak. Clone sizes are given selectively: once, few, many, or a class where the clone is expanded.

J | D | V | size | CDR3 | DNA
TRBJ1-2 | NA | TRBV20-1 | NA | CSARDSGVHYGYTF | TGCAGTGCTAGAGATTCCGGGGTGCACTATGGCTACACCTTC
TRBJ1-2 | TRBD1 | TRBV4-1 | NA | CASSQADRDRNYGYTF | TGCGCCAGCAGCCAAGCTGACCGGGACAGAAACTATGGCTACACCTTC
TRBJ2-7 | NA | TRBV7-2 | many | CASSPLGLYEQYF | TGTGCCAGCAGCCCTCTTGGCCTGTACGAGCAGTACTTC
TRBJ2-1 | NA | TRBV6-6 | NA | CASSSRSPLNNEQFF | TGTGCCAGCAGTTCCCGGTCTCCCCTAAACAATGAGCAGTTCTTC
TRBJ2-7 | NA | TRBV5-1 | NA | CASSSGPLYEQYF | TGCGCCAGCAGCTCGGGACCCCTGTACGAGCAGTACTTC
TRBJ2-3 | TRBD2 | TRBV7-6 | once | CASSSTIAGFTDTQYF | TGTGCCAGCAGCTCAACCATAGCGGGCTTCACAGATACGCAGTATTTT
TRBJ1-6 | NA | TRBV5-4 | few | CASSLGSDPNSPLHF | TGTGCCAGCAGCTTGGGCAGTGATCCTAATTCACCCCTCCACTTT
TRBJ1-1 | NA | TRBV20-1 | many | CSAVTRGPRVNTEAFF | TGCAGTGCCGTCACCAGGGGCCCCCGAGTGAACACTGAAGCTTTCTTT
TRBJ2-6 | NA | TRBV4-2 | NA | CASSQEWATAGANVLTF | TGTGCCAGCAGCCAAGAATGGGCGACAGCTGGGGCCAACGTCCTGACTTTC
TRBJ2-1 | TRBD2 | TRBV7-9 | NA | CASSLPIRLAGGHNEQFF | TGTGCCAGCAGCCTCCCCATCCGACTAGCGGGAGGCCACAATGAGCAGTTCTTC
TRBJ2-5 | NA | TRBV7-2 | many | CASSLSLVEETQYF | TGTGCCAGCAGCTTAAGTCTAGTCGAAGAGACCCAGTACTTC
TRBJ2-5 | TRBD1 | TRBV25-1 | few | CASSEYTVQGAGETQYF | TGTGCCAGCAGTGAATATACAGTGCAGGGGGCCGGGGAGACCCAGTACTTC
TRBJ2-2 | TRBD2 | TRBV5-6 | few | CASSGTRTGELFF | TGTGCCAGCAGCGGGACTAGGACCGGGGAGCTGTTTTTT
TRBJ2-7 | NA | TRBV7-8 | many | CASSLGSWGEQYF | TGTGCCAGCAGCTTGGGCTCTTGGGGGGAGCAGTACTTC
TRBJ2-7 | NA | TRBV7-2 | NA | CASSFGGLMDF | TGTGCCAGCAGCTTTGGGGGGCTAATGGACTTC
TRBJ2-7 | TRBD1 | TRBV7-8 | few | CASSPHRQGRTYEQYF | TGTGCCAGCAGCCCTCATAGACAGGGTCGCACCTACGAGCAGTACTTC
TRBJ1-1 | NA | TRBV19 | NA | CASSIEIEAFF | TGTGCCAGTAGTATAGAGATAGAAGCTTTCTTT
TRBJ2-3 | NA | TRBV19 | NA | CASKDGPGTDTQYF | TGTGCCAGTAAAGATGGGCCGGGCACAGATACGCAGTATTTT
TRBJ2-1 | TRBD2 | TRBV4-3 | few | CASSQGNSGRPKQFF | TGCGCCAGCAGCCAAGGTAATAGCGGGAGGCCCAAGCAGTTCTTC
TRBJ2-2 | TRBD1 | TRBV20-1 | NA | CSAPGQGSTGELFF | TGCAGTGCCCCGGGACAGGGGTCGACCGGGGAGCTGTTTTTT
TRBJ1-2 | NA | TRBV7-2 | NA | CASSSRADSNYGYTF | TGTGCCAGCAGTTCTAGGGCAGATTCGAACTATGGCTACACCTTC
TRBJ2-4 | TRBD2 | TRBV12-5 | few | CASGLVLAGRGKNIQYF | TGTGCTAGTGGTTTGGTACTAGCGGGAAGGGGGAAAAACATTCAGTACTTC
TRBJ1-1 | NA | TRBV7-9 | few | CASSARGGQNTEAFF | TGTGCCAGCAGCGCCCGGGGCGGGCAGAACACTGAAGCTTTCTTT
TRBJ2-1 | NA | TRBV5-4 | once | CASSLAGPRKQFF | TGTGCCAGCAGCTTGGCGGGCCCTCGAAAGCAGTTCTTC
TRBJ1-2 | TRBD1 | TRBV20-1 | few | CSASPPGQGLYGYTF | TGCAGTGCTAGCCCTCCGGGACAGGGACTCTATGGCTACACCTTC
TRBJ2-7 | TRBD2 | TRBV7-2 | NA | CASSLWGGSSYEQYF | TGTGCCAGCAGCTTGTGGGGGGGAAGCTCCTACGAGCAGTACTTC
TRBJ2-3 | TRBD2 | TRBV19 | NA | CASSSRLAGEKGTDTQYF | TGTGCCAGTAGTTCGAGACTAGCGGGGGAAAAGGGCACAGATACGCAGTATTTT
TRBJ2-5 | NA | TRBV6-2/TRBV6-3 | NA | CATAWGETQYF | TGTGCCACGGCCTGGGGAGAGACCCAGTACTTC
TRBJ2-2 | TRBD1 | TRBV6-6 | few | CASTSQGIAGELFF | TGTGCCAGCACATCACAGGGGATCGCCGGGGAGCTGTTTTTT
TRBJ2-1 | NA | TRBV4-1 | few | CASSKGPGNEQFF | TGCGCCAGCAGCAAGGGTCCGGGCAATGAGCAGTTCTTC
TRBJ2-3 | TRBD1 | TRBV11-2 | NA | CASSDQTGGSTDTQYF | TGTGCCAGCAGCGATCAGACAGGGGGGAGCACAGATACGCAGTATTTT
TRBJ2-5 | TRBD2 | TRBV27 | NA | CASKDLGGGGETQYF | TGTGCCAGCAAAGACTTAGGCGGGGGAGGTGAGACCCAGTACTTC
TRBJ2-1 | NA | TRBV6-2/TRBV6-3 | many | CASCSSSARSYNEQFF | TGTGCCAGCTGTAGTTCTAGCGCTAGATCCTACAATGAGCAGTTCTTC
TRBJ2-5 | TRBD2 | TRBV6-5 | few | CASSSTSGGETQYF | TGTGCCAGCAGTTCTACTAGCGGGGGAGAGACCCAGTACTTC
TRBJ2-3 | TRBD2 | TRBV6-2/TRBV6-3 | NA | CAAKAGKVSTSTDTQYF | TGTGCAGCCAAAGCGGGAAAGGTCTCTACTAGCACAGATACGCAGTATTTT
TRBJ2-2 | TRBD1 | TRBV7-8 | few | CASSFRDRGAGELFF | TGTGCCAGCAGCTTCCGGGACAGGGGAGCCGGGGAGCTGTTTTTT
TRBJ1-1 | NA | TRBV7-6 | NA | CASSPPGALEGTEAFF | TGTGCCAGCAGCCCACCAGGTGCGCTCGAGGGCACTGAAGCTTTCTTT
TRBJ1-4 | NA | TRBV7-8 | many | CASSPRRVEEKLFF | TGTGCCAGCAGCCCAAGGAGGGTGGAAGAAAAACTGTTTTTT
TRBJ2-5 | NA | TRBV7-4 | NA | CASSLRRKQETQYF | TGTGCCAGCAGCTTACGGCGAAAACAAGAGACCCAGTACTTC
TRBJ1-5 | NA | TRBV7-3 | few | CASSPLGPGDQPQHF | TGTGCCAGCAGCCCGTTGGGCCCAGGGGATCAGCCCCAGCATTTT
TRBJ1-2 | NA | TRBV28 | few | CASRLGEDGYTF | TGTGCCAGCAGGTTGGGGGAAGATGGCTACACCTTC
TRBJ2-5 | NA | TRBV18 | NA | CASSPTMGPGETQYF | TGTGCCAGCTCGCCGACGATGGGGCCGGGAGAGACCCAGTACTTC
TRBJ2-3 | NA | TRBV7-4 | few | CASSSRLETQYF | TGTGCCAGCAGCTCCAGACTAGAGACGCAGTATTTT
TRBJ2-3 | NA | TRBV6-2/TRBV6-3 | many | CASSTPDLLGDTQYF | TGTGCCAGCAGCACCCCGGACCTCCTGGGCGATACGCAGTATTTT
TRBJ2-4 | NA | TRBV19 | NA | CACSPQGFHHIQYF | TGTGCCTGCTCCCCACAGGGTTTTCATCACATTCAGTACTTC
TRBJ2-6 | NA | TRBV7-2 | NA | CASSRRRVLRSGANVLTF | TGTGCCAGCAGCCGCCGACGGGTACTACGCTCTGGGGCCAACGTCCTGACTTTC
TRBJ2-7 | NA | TRBV11-2 | many | CASSPGLLSHEQYF | TGTGCCAGCAGTCCGGGACTGCTATCCCACGAGCAGTACTTC
TRBJ1-2 | TRBD1 | TRBV9 | NA | CASSDPTGVGGYTF | TGTGCCAGCAGCGACCCCACAGGGGTCGGGGGCTACACCTTC
TRBJ1-2 | NA | TRBV20-1 | NA | CSASMGGSPDGYTF | TGCAGTGCTAGTATGGGGGGCAGCCCGGATGGCTACACCTTC
TRBJ1-5 | TRBD1 | TRBV19 | NA | CASTLGTDRQPQHF | TGTGCCAGTACCCTAGGGACAGATCGACAGCCCCAGCATTTT
TRBJ2-7 | NA | TRBV6-5 | NA | CASSPLIGKQYF | TGTGCCAGCAGCCCCCTGATCGGAAAGCAGTACTTC
TRBJ1-6 | NA | TRBV20-1 | NA | CSARLGSYNSPLHF | TGCAGTGCTAGGTTGGGATCCTATAATTCACCCCTCCACTTT
TRBJ2-3 | NA | TRBV10-3 | NA | CAISEQRMTDTQYF | TGTGCCATCAGTGAGCAAAGGATGACAGATACGCAGTATTTT
TRBJ2-5 | TRBD2 | TRBV12-3/TRBV12-4 | NA | CASSHPPGLGETQYF | TGTGCCAGCAGCCACCCCCCGGGACTAGGGGAGACCCAGTACTTC
TRBJ2-4 | TRBD2 | TRBV12-3/TRBV12-4 | NA | CASTLGSRGLAGGGKNIQYF | TGTGCCAGCACCCTAGGGTCCAGGGGACTAGCGGGAGGGGGCAAAAACATTCAGTACTTC
TRBJ2-6 | NA | TRBV29-1 | NA | CSVSSGANVLTF | TGCAGCGTCTCTTCTGGGGCCAACGTCCTGACTTTC
TRBJ2-3 | NA | TRBV12-3/TRBV12-4 | few | CASSSGGRTDTQYF | TGTGCCAGCAGTTCAGGGGGGCGAACAGATACGCAGTATTTT